This entry lists 23 T cell receptor beta chains sequenced from one sample in a study of identical twins. MiXCR was run by TCRdb on the 5' RACE reads, yielding one entry per CDR3 protein. In the table there are hundreds of thousands of distinct CDR3 sequences, approximately 6.1% of which are singletons. Material: naive T cells sorted from blood. The receptors stem from a man aged 18 to 30 in good health.

This clonotype was seen only a few times. The chain is built from TRBV5-1 and TRBJ2-3; 8 positions match TRBD2. The germline CDR1 and CDR2 sequences are SGHRS and YFSETQ. This CDR3 spans 17 amino acids. V dropped 2 bases and J dropped 0; count of bases not matched to a gene: 8. CDR3 sequence: CASSFGLAGPSTDTQYF. Here the CDR3 DNA reads TGCGCCAGCAGCTTTGGCTTAGCGGGACCTAGCACAGATACGCAGTATTTT.

This chain uses TRBV7-6 with TRBJ2-2; TRBD1 aligns across 9 bases. Losses at the gene ends were 6 bases for V and 7 bases for J; bases not matched to a gene: 9. Looked up from germline, CDR1 is SGHVS and CDR2 is FNYEAQ. The CDR3 sequence is 15 residues long. The CDR3 loop reads CASRRYRGRNGELFF. The CDR3 nucleotides read TGTGCCAGCAGACGTTACAGGGGGCGCAACGGGGAGCTGTTTTTT.

This clonotype was counted many times. The rearrangement links TRBV30 to TRBJ2-5; the D is unclear. CDR3 length: 13 amino acids. Germline V lookup: CDR1 GTSNPN, CDR2 SVGIG (reference sequence). V was pared by 2 bases and J by 2 bases, with 9 bases between. The DNA of the CDR3 is TGTGCCTGGAGTTGGCGCCAACAAGAGACCCAGTACTTC. Translated: CAWSWRQQETQYF.

This clonotype was found many times. The chain links TRBV7-3 to TRBJ1-1, with D possibly being TRBD1 (6 bases). This CDR3 region has 16 residues. CDR1 and CDR2 from the germline V gene are SGHTA and FQGTGA. Trimming stripped 0 bases from V and 0 bases from J, with 11 bases between. The CDR3 reads CASSLTSAGVNTEAFF. CDR3 DNA sequence: TGTGCCAGCAGCTTAACGAGCGCAGGGGTGAACACTGAAGCTTTCTTT. Filled out from reference TRBV7-3 and TRBJ1-1, the complete variable domain reads GAGVSQTPSNKVTEKGKYVELRCDPISGHTALYWYRQSLGQGPEFLIYFQGTGAADDSGLPNDRFFAVRPEGSVSTLKIQRTERGDSAVYLCASSLTSAGVNTEAFFGQGTRLTVV.

This clonotype occurred many times. The chain uses TRBV29-1 and TRBJ1-2; D not certain. The CDR3 contains 13 residues. Trimming cost V 3 bases and J 2 bases, with 10 bases left between them. CDR1 and CDR2 from the germline V gene are SQVTM and ANQGSEA. The CDR3 loop is CSVEATWNYGYTF. The CDR3 nucleotides read TGCAGCGTTGAGGCAACATGGAACTATGGCTACACCTTC.

The V gene is TRBV5-1, the J gene TRBJ2-2; 9 bases are a match to TRBD2. Losses at the gene ends were 4 bases for V and 2 bases for J; bases not matched to a gene: 6. The germline V gene encodes CDR1 SGHRS and CDR2 YFSETQ. The CDR3 contains 16 residues. CDR3 bases: TGCGCCAGCAGCGGACGTAGCGGGAGCAACACCGGGGAGCTGTTTTTT. It yields the protein CASSGRSGSNTGELFF.

This clonotype appeared many times. V is TRBV7-2 and J is TRBJ2-1; 12 bases agree with TRBD1. From germline, CDR1 is SGHTA and CDR2 FQGNSA. V was pared by 2 bases and J by 7 bases, with 6 bases of the junction left unmatched. CDR3 size: 16 residues. The CDR3 here is CASSLSPGQGANEQFF. Written as DNA, the CDR3 is TGTGCCAGCAGCTTATCCCCGGGACAGGGGGCAAATGAGCAGTTCTTC.

The CDR3 nucleotides are TGTGCCAGCAGTGACCAATGGGGCAGTCGGGCCAAAAACATTCAGTACTTC. It is translated as CASSDQWGSRAKNIQYF. V usage is TRBV25-1 and J usage is TRBJ2-4; a possible D gene is TRBD1 (5 bases). Between the trimmed V and J ends, which lost 3 bases and 1 base, there was a span of 16 bases. This CDR3 spans 17 amino acids. The germline V gene has CDR1 MGHDK and CDR2 SYGVNS.

This clonotype came up many times. The chain has TRBV29-1 and TRBJ1-4; D gene ambiguous. The length of the CDR3 is 13 residues. The germline CDR1 and CDR2 sequences are SQVTM and ANQGSEA. V was clipped by 3 bases and J by 7 bases, with 12 bases between them. The chain's CDR3 is CSVDGVYGEKLFF. The CDR3 DNA sequence: TGCAGCGTTGATGGGGTCTATGGTGAAAAACTGTTTTTT. Supplemented by reference TRBV29-1 and TRBJ1-4, the full variable domain reads SAVISQKPSRDICQRGTSLTIQCQVDSQVTMMFWYRQQPGQSLTLIATANQGSEATYESGFVIDKFPISRPNLTFSTLTVSNMSPEDSSIYLCSVDGVYGEKLFFGSGTQLSVL.

This clonotype was counted many times. V usage is TRBV29-1 and J usage is TRBJ2-3; 12 nucleotides align to TRBD2. CDR3 size: 13 residues. Germline-derived CDR1 and CDR2 are SQVTM and ANQGSEA. Losses at the gene ends were 7 bases for V and 4 bases for J; bases not matched to a gene: 3. Here the CDR3 reads CSASGRVADTQYF. CDR3 bases: TGCAGCGCTAGCGGGAGGGTGGCAGATACGCAGTATTTT.

V and J are TRBV25-1 and TRBJ2-6; D may match TRBD1 or TRBD2 (5 bases each). The germline V and J ends were trimmed by 2 bases and 0 bases, with 17 bases remaining between them. The CDR3 is 19 amino acids. Germline assignment: CDR1 MGHDK and CDR2 SYGVNS. The CDR3 protein is CASSEGGHRPDSGANVLTF. The CDR3 coding sequence is TGTGCCAGCAGTGAAGGGGGTCACAGGCCCGACTCTGGGGCCAACGTCCTGACTTTC.

This clonotype was counted at least ten times. J is TRBJ2-3 and V is TRBV10-3; D may be TRBD1 (5 bases). Trimming shortened V by 3 bases and J by 8 bases, and 15 bases separated the two germline ends. The germline CDR1 and CDR2 sequences are ENHRY and SYGVKD. The CDR3 loop spans 14 amino acids. CDR3 DNA: TGTGCCATCAGTGAAGGATCGGTTCAGGGTACGCAGTATTTT. Translation gives CAISEGSVQGTQYF.

This clonotype was picked up many times. The chain links TRBV15 to TRBJ2-2, with D uncertain. Trimming removed 0 bases from V and 5 bases from J, with 7 bases in between. This CDR3 has 14 amino acids. The germline V gene has CDR1 LNHNV and CDR2 YYDKDF (reference sequence). For the CDR3, the DNA is TGTGCCACCAGCAGAGACGGCGAAACCGGGGAGCTGTTTTTT. It specifies CATSRDGETGELFF.

This clonotype has only a few counts. V is TRBV7-2 and J is TRBJ2-2; the match to TRBD1 covers 9 bases. The CDR3 runs 17 residues. V was pared by 1 base and J by 7 bases, with 10 bases of the junction left unmatched. CDR1 is SGHTA and CDR2 is FQGNSA in the germline V gene. The CDR3 loop is CASSLVPGTGLDGELFF. CDR3 nucleotide sequence: TGTGCCAGCAGCTTAGTGCCCGGGACAGGGTTGGACGGGGAGCTGTTTTTT.

This clonotype appeared many times. This chain joins TRBV20-1 and TRBJ2-3; TRBD2 aligns across 9 bases. CDR1 DFQATT and CDR2 SNEGSKA come from the germline V gene (reference sequence). This CDR3 comprises 14 residues. V dropped 4 bases and J dropped 3; count of bases not matched to a gene: 5. CDR3 sequence (DNA): TGCAGTGCTACGTTAGCGGGAGAGACAGATACGCAGTATTTT. Residues: CSATLAGETDTQYF.

This clonotype has ten or more counts. The chain couples TRBV4-1 to TRBJ2-3, with no clear D. The V end was cut by 1 base, the J end by 3 bases, with 17 bases between. The CDR3 extends over 17 amino acids. Per germline, CDR1 MGHRA and CDR2 YSYEKL. The CDR3, as DNA: TGCGCCAGCAGCCAAGGTACCCGATCTCTACAGACAGATACGCAGTATTTT. Translation gives CASSQGTRSLQTDTQYF.

This sequence joins TRBV7-9 and TRBJ2-3, with 9 nucleotides matching TRBD2. The CDR3 covers 16 residues. V was pared by 3 bases and J by 6 bases, with 10 bases of the junction left unmatched. Germline V lookup: CDR1 SEHNR, CDR2 FQNEAQ (reference sequence). The CDR3 sequence: CASSFRSGRRFDTQYF. The CDR3 nucleotides read TGTGCCAGCAGCTTCCGTAGCGGGAGAAGGTTTGATACGCAGTATTTT.

The gene calls are TRBV24-1 and TRBJ2-7; D gene uncertain. The CDR3 consists of 14 residues. Germline lookup yields CDR1 KGHDR and CDR2 SFDVKD. V was cut by 2 bases and J by 2 bases, with 9 bases left in between. CDR3: CATSDSGRTYEQYF. The CDR3 DNA is TGTGCCACCAGTGATTCCGGACGGACCTACGAGCAGTACTTC.

This clonotype has a count of ten or more. The chain recombines TRBV20-1 with TRBJ2-3; D is unresolved. This CDR3 is 12 amino acids long. Germline CDR1 is DFQATT and CDR2 is SNEGSKA (reference sequence). Trimming pared 2 bases from V and 5 bases from J, leaving 8 bases between. The CDR3 loop reads CSARKSRDTQYF. The CDR3 bases are TGCAGTGCTAGAAAGTCTAGAGATACGCAGTATTTT.

This clonotype was seen ten or more times. V and J are TRBV7-9 and TRBJ2-7; unclear D gene. V was clipped by 1 base and J by 7 bases, with 11 bases between them. The CDR3 has 13 amino acids. CDR1 SEHNR and CDR2 FQNEAQ come from the germline V gene (reference sequence). The CDR3: CASSLGGIGEQYF. The CDR3, as DNA: TGTGCCAGCAGCTTAGGTGGCATAGGGGAGCAGTACTTC.

This clonotype was seen repeatedly, ten times or more. The rearrangement uses TRBV19 and TRBJ1-2; D remains unclear. The CDR3 is 17 amino acids. The V end was cut by 6 bases, the J end by 1 base, with 21 bases between. Germline-derived CDR1 and CDR2 are LNHDA and SQIVND (reference sequence). The CDR3 loop reads CASRLRNIQQLNYGYTF. Here the CDR3 DNA reads TGTGCCAGTAGACTACGGAATATCCAACAACTTAACTATGGCTACACCTTC.

This clonotype was recorded at least ten times. The V gene is TRBV7-9, the J gene TRBJ2-1; 12 nucleotides line up with TRBD2. This CDR3 comprises 15 residues. V dropped 5 bases and J dropped 8; count of bases not matched to a gene: 7. Per the germline V gene, CDR1 is SEHNR and CDR2 is FQNEAQ (reference sequence). The CDR3 sequence is CASSRLAGEVYEQFF. The CDR3 DNA is TGTGCCAGCAGCCGACTAGCGGGAGAGGTCTATGAGCAGTTCTTC.

This clonotype was recorded at least ten times. The gene calls are TRBV10-1 and TRBJ1-5, with D perhaps matching TRBD1 (5 bases). Looked up from germline, CDR1 is WNHNN and CDR2 is SYGVQD (reference sequence). The CDR3 extends over 14 amino acids. Trimming removed 4 bases at V and 11 bases at J, with 18 bases between. This chain's CDR3 is CASSASGEGESQHF. The CDR3 nucleotides are TGCGCCAGCAGTGCATCGGGGGAAGGGGAATCCCAGCATTTT.